Listed below are T cell receptor beta chains from one sample, sequenced in a study of T cell repertoires in cytomegalovirus infection. TCRdb passed the reads through MiXCR, listing each CDR3 protein once. The data show fewer than 550,000 distinct CDR3 sequences, approximately 15% seen once. The sequenced material came from CD8+ T cells from PBMCs. These receptors were taken from a human donor in good health (CMV status not recorded). Some clones in this sample may be carry-over from other donors' samples. CDR3s include the opening cysteine and the closing phenylalanine or tryptophan. D genes are given only for firm matches. Size values are once, few and many counts, or a class for expanded clones, and some rows have none.

V	length	D	size	J	CDR3	DNA
TRBV3-1	14	-	-	TRBJ2-7	CASSPPDGIYEQYF	TGTGCCAGCAGCCCGCCGGACGGAATATACGAGCAGTACTTC
TRBV27	14	TRBD1	few	TRBJ2-1	CASRDRESYNEQFF	TGTGCCAGCCGTGACAGGGAGTCCTACAATGAGCAGTTCTTC
TRBV19	12	TRBD1	few	TRBJ1-1	CASLGQGFEAFF	TGTGCCAGTCTGGGACAGGGATTTGAAGCTTTCTTT
TRBV2	15	-	-	TRBJ2-3	CASRGLLGGTDTQYF	TGTGCCAGCAGAGGTCTATTAGGTGGCACAGATACGCAGTATTTT
TRBV6-2/TRBV6-3	14	-	-	TRBJ2-2	CASSYPRESGELFF	TGTGCCAGCAGTTATCCCCGGGAGTCCGGGGAGCTGTTTTTT
TRBV7-9	15	-	-	TRBJ1-3	CASSLPGFAGNTIYF	TGTGCCAGCAGCCTCCCAGGGTTTGCTGGAAACACCATATATTTT
TRBV19	11	-	many	TRBJ2-7	CASSVGYEQYF	TGCGCCAGCAGCGTCGGGTACGAGCAGTACTTC
TRBV7-8	14	TRBD1	many	TRBJ1-2	CASSLGTALWGYTF	TGTGCCAGCAGCCTAGGGACAGCCCTTTGGGGCTACACCTTC
TRBV3-1	15	TRBD2	-	TRBJ2-7	CASSPQLAGGVEQYF	TGTGCCAGCAGCCCTCAACTAGCGGGAGGAGTCGAGCAGTACTTC
TRBV12-3/TRBV12-4	14	TRBD1	many	TRBJ2-7	CASSLQGTSYEQYF	TGTGCCAGCAGTCTACAGGGGACCTCCTACGAGCAGTACTTC
TRBV5-5	15	-	few	TRBJ1-5	CASSLEQGRGQPQHF	TGTGCCAGCAGCTTGGAACAGGGAAGGGGACAGCCCCAGCATTTT
TRBV27	15	TRBD1	many	TRBJ1-6	CASSLRQGINSPLHF	TGTGCCAGCAGTTTGAGACAGGGCATAAATTCACCCCTCCACTTT
TRBV29-1	13	TRBD1	-	TRBJ2-2	CSVGTGVDGELFF	TGCAGCGTGGGAACAGGGGTGGACGGGGAGCTGTTTTTT
TRBV19	14	-	-	TRBJ1-1	CASSIEARAIEAFF	TGTGCCAGTAGTATAGAGGCCAGGGCGATAGAAGCTTTCTTT
TRBV27	15	-	-	TRBJ2-7	CASRTGRRDTYEQYF	TGTGCCAGCAGGACCGGGAGGCGGGACACCTACGAGCAGTACTTC
TRBV6-1	16	TRBD2	-	TRBJ2-7	CASSDLLRGRAYEQYF	TGTGCCAGCAGTGACCTGTTGCGCGGGAGGGCCTACGAGCAGTACTTC
TRBV27	17	-	few	TRBJ2-2	CASSKPKGRRNTGELFF	TGTGCCAGCAGTAAGCCGAAGGGGCGTCGGAACACCGGGGAGCTGTTTTTT
TRBV6-1	11	-	few	TRBJ1-2	CASGYKDGYTF	TGTGCCAGCGGATACAAGGATGGCTACACCTTC
TRBV7-2	14	-	many	TRBJ2-1	CASSLGGRGGEQFF	TGTGCCAGCAGCTTAGGGGGCCGGGGTGGTGAGCAGTTCTTC
TRBV19	18	TRBD2	-	TRBJ2-3	CASSKMGLAGAWGDTQYF	TGTGCCAGTAGTAAAATGGGACTAGCGGGGGCATGGGGAGATACGCAGTATTTT
TRBV6-1	17	-	few	TRBJ2-2	CASLPLGRQTYTGELFF	TGTGCCAGCCTACCCCTAGGCAGACAGACCTACACCGGGGAGCTGTTTTTT
TRBV6-5	17	TRBD1	-	TRBJ1-2	CARSYSSRGQGADGYTF	TGTGCCCGCAGTTACTCGAGTCGGGGACAGGGGGCGGATGGCTACACCTTC
TRBV27	13	-	few	TRBJ1-4	CASSRNFYEKLFF	TGTGCCAGCAGTCGGAACTTCTATGAAAAACTGTTTTTT
TRBV6-2/TRBV6-3	13	-	once	TRBJ1-2	CASSPSESYGYTF	TGTGCCAGCAGCCCTTCAGAATCCTATGGCTACACCTTC
TRBV7-9	17	-	-	TRBJ2-5	CASSGTWARSRKETQYF	TGTGCCAGCAGCGGGACATGGGCAAGGTCCCGGAAAGAGACCCAGTACTTC
TRBV6-1	17	TRBD2	many	TRBJ2-2	CASSALLAGGSTGELFF	TGTGCCAGCAGTGCCCTACTAGCGGGAGGGAGCACCGGGGAGCTGTTTTTT
TRBV10-3	14	-	-	TRBJ1-3	CAISDADRGNTIYF	TGTGCCATCAGTGATGCAGACAGAGGAAACACCATATATTTT
TRBV7-3	13	-	-	TRBJ1-6	CASSLGGGDPLHF	TGTGCCAGCAGCTTAGGGGGAGGAGACCCCCTCCACTTT
TRBV6-1	14	-	many	TRBJ1-1	CASSEGALNTEAFF	TGTGCCAGCAGTGAAGGAGCGTTGAACACTGAAGCTTTCTTT
TRBV12-5	15	TRBD1	many	TRBJ1-2	CATTQGVLLNYGYTF	TGTGCTACCACTCAGGGGGTTCTCCTAAACTATGGCTACACCTTC
TRBV15	18	TRBD2	few	TRBJ2-2	CATSSHDSGRALGGELFF	TGTGCCACCAGCTCCCACGATAGCGGGAGGGCCCTAGGGGGGGAGCTGTTTTTT
TRBV7-8	18	TRBD2	-	TRBJ2-6	CVSSRTSGISSGANVLTF	TGTGTCAGCAGCCGTACTAGCGGAATAAGCTCTGGGGCCAACGTCCTGACTTTC
TRBV7-2	15	-	many	TRBJ2-1	CASSLAMRGNNEQFF	TGTGCCAGCAGCTTAGCGATGAGAGGGAACAATGAGCAGTTCTTC
TRBV6-1	14	TRBD2	-	TRBJ2-7	CASSETSGGYEQYF	TGTGCCAGCAGTGAAACTAGCGGGGGTTACGAGCAGTACTTC
TRBV24-1	15	-	-	TRBJ2-5	CATSDHRGIEETQYF	TGTGCCACCAGTGACCACCGGGGGATTGAAGAGACCCAGTACTTC
TRBV5-4	14	-	-	TRBJ2-7	CASSPGRASYEQYF	TGTGCCAGCAGCCCGGGACGGGCCTCTTACGAGCAGTACTTC
TRBV19	16	TRBD1	-	TRBJ2-7	CASSSPWTGHSYEQYF	TGTGCCAGTAGTTCCCCCTGGACAGGGCACTCCTACGAGCAGTACTTC
TRBV18	14	-	few	TRBJ1-2	CASSPIEGPRGYTF	TGTGCCAGCTCACCTATCGAGGGCCCTCGGGGCTACACCTTC
TRBV19	14	-	-	TRBJ1-1	CASSSRDKNTEAFF	TGTGCCAGTAGTTCCCGGGACAAGAACACTGAAGCTTTCTTT
TRBV29-1	11	-	-	TRBJ1-1	CSVSLNTEAFF	TGCAGCGTTAGTCTGAACACTGAAGCTTTCTTT
TRBV6-1	13	-	few	TRBJ1-4	CASSEGDRKKLFF	TGTGCCAGCAGTGAAGGGGATCGAAAAAAACTGTTTTTT
TRBV27	13	TRBD1	many	TRBJ2-1	CASSPGQHNEQFF	TGTGCCAGCAGTCCGGGACAGCACAATGAGCAGTTCTTC
TRBV4-2	14	TRBD2	few	TRBJ2-1	CASSQEGGLDEQFF	TGTGCCAGCAGCCAAGAAGGGGGACTAGATGAGCAGTTCTTC
TRBV7-9	11	-	many	TRBJ1-2	CASSNPGGATF	TGTGCCAGCAGCAACCCGGGGGGAGCCACCTTC
TRBV15	17	TRBD2	-	TRBJ2-3	CATSRPLAGGSQDTQYF	TGTGCCACCAGCAGGCCTCTAGCGGGGGGGAGCCAAGATACGCAGTATTTT
TRBV10-3	20	-	-	TRBJ2-5	CAISELDRGLAGGPYETQYF	TGTGCCATCAGTGAGCTGGACAGGGGGCTAGCGGGGGGGCCTTATGAGACCCAGTACTTC
TRBV2	17	-	many	TRBJ1-4	CASSWDLETGTNEKLFF	TGTGCCAGCAGTTGGGACCTAGAAACTGGAACTAATGAAAAACTGTTTTTT
TRBV7-9	15	-	many	TRBJ2-2	CASSLWKQNTGELFF	TGTGCCAGCAGCCTTTGGAAGCAGAACACCGGGGAGCTGTTTTTT
TRBV7-3	11	-	many	TRBJ2-1	CASSLENEQFF	TGTGCCAGCAGCTTAGAAAATGAGCAGTTCTTC
TRBV2	17	TRBD2	few	TRBJ2-7	CASRWTSGGMRPYEQYF	TGTGCCAGCAGATGGACTAGCGGGGGTATGAGGCCCTACGAGCAGTACTTC
TRBV9	13	TRBD1	-	TRBJ1-1	CASSSGTGNEAFF	TGTGCCAGCAGCTCCGGGACAGGGAATGAAGCTTTCTTT
TRBV15	15	TRBD1	few	TRBJ1-5	CATSREDREDQPQHF	TGTGCCACCAGCAGAGAGGACAGGGAGGATCAGCCCCAGCATTTT
TRBV5-4	12	-	few	TRBJ2-7	CASSFGGHEQYF	TGTGCCAGCAGCTTCGGAGGGCACGAGCAGTACTTC
TRBV12-3/TRBV12-4	13	-	-	TRBJ2-2	CASSFRDTGELFF	TGTGCCAGCAGTTTTCGGGACACCGGGGAGCTGTTTTTT
TRBV9	13	-	-	TRBJ2-7	CASGGTKSYEQYF	TGTGCCAGCGGGGGGACAAAGTCCTACGAGCAGTACTTC
TRBV5-1	13	TRBD2	-	TRBJ2-7	CASCVTSGYEQYF	TGCGCCAGCTGTGTAACTAGCGGCTACGAGCAGTACTTC
TRBV27	14	-	-	TRBJ1-2	CASSPSGQIYGYTF	TGTGCCAGCAGTCCCTCCGGACAGATCTATGGCTACACCTTC
TRBV6-1	12	-	-	TRBJ1-5	CASSDPNQPQHF	TGTGCCAGCAGTGATCCCAATCAGCCCCAGCATTTT
TRBV7-2	12	TRBD1	many	TRBJ1-6	CASSQTGQTLHF	TGTGCCAGCAGCCAGACAGGGCAAACCCTCCACTTT
TRBV5-5	16	-	few	TRBJ2-2	CASSLAPLDRTGELFF	TGTGCCAGCAGCTTGGCCCCCCTCGACAGGACCGGGGAGCTGTTTTTT